This T cell receptor (beta chain) was documented in a study of blood T cells in healthy people across ages (dated by TCRdb to the mid-2010s). At the level of the whole study: In model experiments, roughly one uniquely barcoded TCR beta cDNA molecule per two T cells was captured by template switching. The study measured age-related changes in TCR beta repertoire diversity using deep sequencing normalized with unique cDNA molecular identifiers. To avoid experimental bias, donors of different ages were distributed randomly across sequencing lanes. The donors were split into four age groups: young (average 16 years), middle-aged (over 35), aged (approximately 59) and long-lived (over 80). Using the same blood draw, the study looked at two additional independent replicas of 1 million unique cDNA reads for two donors, one aged 18 to 30 and the other aged 80 or older. What the research found in general, with its limitations: Observed TCR beta diversity per million T cells fell roughly linearly with age, and a significant reduction was already apparent by age roughly 40. Since profiling was done on bulk unsorted PBMCs, naive and antigen-experienced compartments could not be conclusively compared. The CMV infection status of donors was not known, potentially confounding age-related changes in expanded clonotypes. The long-lived group showed more naive CD4+ T cells, fewer expanded clones and increased TCR diversity than the aged group, suggesting age selection. Estimates of total diversity based on one million sequenced T cells were regarded as lower bounds and as underestimates. Observed TCR beta diversity correlated strongly with the percentage of naive T cells measured by flow cytometry.

Preparation of the library involved 5' RACE. The sequencer listed for this sample is Illumina HiSeq 2500. The second PCR ran for about 6 to 12 cycles and used a J-beta primer mix along with a sample-barcoded 5' primer. A unique molecular identifier was introduced onto each TCR beta cDNA molecule by a template-switch 5' adaptor carrying 12 random nucleotides. Each sample yielded at least 2.5 million CDR3-containing paired-end reads. All of the RNA was converted into first-strand cDNA using the Mint cDNA synthesis kit, with a TRBC-specific oligonucleotide serving as the primer. All cDNA was treated with uracil-DNA glycosylase and then went through a first 18-cycle PCR with the universal primers M1SS and BC2_uni_R. In the source study's methods: For normalization, 1 million high-quality reads were randomly selected from each sample, with every read carrying a distinct molecular identifier. Reads sharing molecular identifiers were discarded rather than binned into consensus sequences. CDR3 identification, clonotype clustering and error correction used MiTCR with a Q25 quality threshold and the strictest error-elimination algorithm. Lower-bound total TCR beta diversity was estimated with a nonparametric unseen species model using Euler transformation. TCRdb's own reprocessing of the public reads used fastp at Q25 and MiXCR and kept productive beta chains. Each entry merges the rows of one CDR3 protein and shows their most common DNA and genes. It is TCRdb's table, rather than the study itself, that gives the V and J calls and clone size. Within this sample are under 2,000,000 distinct CDR3 sequences, with 40% to 55% of them counted one time only. Jointly, the top ten make up roughly 2% of the sample.

Turning to this clonotype: It has no known antigen specificity. It has no much larger one-base neighbor in the sample; base qualities were not kept.

From cysteine to phenylalanine, the CDR3 is 18 amino acids long. The only DNA kept is the CDR3, 54 bases in frame from the first base. V is cut by 2 bases and J by 5 bases, and the space between the germline ends is 22 bases. CDR1 SGHTA and CDR2 FQGTGA were looked up in the germline V gene. Donors were roughly 40 systemically healthy Caucasian individuals from Russia aged roughly 6 to 90 years. Each donor gave ten milliliters of peripheral blood, collected into EDTA-treated Vacutainer tubes. Ficoll-Paque density-gradient centrifugation was used to isolate PBMCs, with at least 6 million obtained per sample. Trizol reagent was used to extract total RNA from PBMCs, with at least 6 micrograms per sample. For every donor, flow cytometry on a PBMC aliquot measured the percentage of naive CD45RAhigh/CD27high T cells.

The chain couples TRBV7-3 to TRBJ2-1; TRBD2 is possibly the D segment (7 matching bases). The TCR originated in a woman aged 40 to 49 in good health. Sequenced input: blood. The DNA reads TGTGCCAGCAGCTTACTATTCGGGGGGCAGCTTATAAACAATGAGCAGTTCTTC. Its translation is CASSLLFGGQLINNEQFF.